This T cell receptor (beta chain) derives from a study of human T cells and chemical hapten exposure. Overall study context: Sensitizing treatment utilized 2% DPC over an approximately 2 cm by approximately 2 cm portion of upper inner arm skin. Study-wide points: DPC sensitization left the count of TCRs above 1 in 1000 unchanged.

This clonotype was seen a handful of times. Its specificity is unknown. The time point is: pre-sensitization, week 0. Treatment denoted: therapeutic diphenylcyclopropenone sensitization with weekly scalp DPC. In germline, CDR1 is SGHTA, CDR2 FQGNSA. The CDR3 sequence is 17 residues long. The junction had 8 bases not matched to a gene; V was cut back by 5 bases and J by 0 bases. In the library, unique molecular identifiers were attached to individual cDNA molecules. In the study's own analysis: Sample TCR counts, which ranged from about 23,224 to 690,600, had a median of roughly 96,000. TCRdb reprocessed the RACE reads with MiXCR, giving one entry per CDR3 protein. These V and J calls derive from TCRdb rather than the authors' analysis. This table holds fewer than 300,000 distinct CDR3 sequences, about 9% found once.

This rearrangement joins TRBV7-2 to TRBJ2-1, with 9 bases fitting TRBD2. The source is a woman in her 40s with alopecia areata. Some clones in this sample may be carry-over from other donors' samples. The sequenced sample was whole blood, obtained in connection with sensitization to the hapten diphenylcyclopropenone (DPC). The CDR3 sequence is CASSPDASGTSYNEQFF. The DNA for the CDR3 is TGTGCCAGCAGCCCTGATGCTAGCGGGACCTCCTACAATGAGCAGTTCTTC.